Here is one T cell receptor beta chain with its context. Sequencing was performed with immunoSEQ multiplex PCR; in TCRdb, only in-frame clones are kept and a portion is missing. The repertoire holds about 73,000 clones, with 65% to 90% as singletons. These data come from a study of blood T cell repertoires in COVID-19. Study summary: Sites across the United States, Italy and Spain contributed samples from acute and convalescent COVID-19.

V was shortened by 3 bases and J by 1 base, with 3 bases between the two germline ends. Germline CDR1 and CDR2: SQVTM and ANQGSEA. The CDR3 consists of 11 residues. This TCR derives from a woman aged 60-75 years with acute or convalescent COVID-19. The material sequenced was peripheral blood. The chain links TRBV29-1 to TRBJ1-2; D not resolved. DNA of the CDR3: TGCAGCGTTGACAGTAACTATGGCTACACCTTC. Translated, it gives CSVDSNYGYTF. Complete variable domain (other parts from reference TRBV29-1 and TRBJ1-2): SAVISQKPSRDICQRGTSLTIQCQVDSQVTMMFWYRQQPGQSLTLIATANQGSEATYESGFVIDKFPISRPNLTFSTLTVSNMSPEDSSIYLCSVDSNYGYTFGSGTRLTVV.